The present TCR beta chain was sequenced within a study of control samples from healthy donors and cancer patients. Assay: immunoSEQ multiplex PCR; the TCRdb copy retains only in-frame clones and omits some. Among about 170,000 clones, about 91% were seen once, and the ten largest hold approximately 4.9%. This receptor was taken from a woman aged 25 to 45 in good health. Material: blood.

CDR3 residues: CASSEGVGKTF. The DNA for the CDR3 is TGTGCCAGCAGTGAAGGGGTAGGGAAAACCTTC. The chain links TRBV25-1 to TRBJ1-2, with D unresolved. The CDR3 runs 11 residues. Trimming removed 2 bases from V and 14 bases from J, with 12 bases in between. CDR1 is MGHDK and CDR2 is SYGVNS in the germline V gene.